Listed below are T cell receptor beta chains from one sample, sequenced in a study of T cell responses to AZD1222 COVID-19 vaccine. Repertoires were generated with immunoSEQ multiplex PCR, while TCRdb's copy carries only in-frame clones and drops some. The table records some 30,000 clones, 75% to 90% of them present only once. The sample consisted of peripheral blood, taken on day 0 of AZD1222 vaccination. These TCRs come from an adult in good health. Both conserved end residues are part of each CDR3. A D gene is named only where the DNA matches it firmly. A clone size is listed for some rows: how often the clone was seen (once, few, many), or a class if it is expanded.

d_call: TRBD1; j_call: TRBJ1-5; v_call: TRBV28; clone_size: NA; cdr3_nt: TGTGCCAGCCATACAGGGGCGGGCAATCAGCCCCAGCATTTT; cdr3_aa: CASHTGAGNQPQHF
d_call: TRBD1; j_call: TRBJ2-5; v_call: TRBV28; clone_size: NA; cdr3_nt: TGTGCCAGCAGTCGGGACAGGCTTCAAGAGACCCAGTACTTC; cdr3_aa: CASSRDRLQETQYF
d_call: NA; j_call: TRBJ1-1; v_call: TRBV19; clone_size: once; cdr3_nt: TGTGCCAGTAGTCCCAGGGGAGAAGGGAACACTGAAGCTTTCTTT; cdr3_aa: CASSPRGEGNTEAFF
d_call: NA; j_call: TRBJ1-1; v_call: TRBV30; clone_size: NA; cdr3_nt: TGTGCCTGGAGTAAGGTGACGAACACTGAAGCTTTCTTT; cdr3_aa: CAWSKVTNTEAFF
d_call: NA; j_call: TRBJ2-1; v_call: TRBV18; clone_size: NA; cdr3_nt: TGTGCCAGCTCACCCCCGAGCGCGGCGCGTTACAATGAGCAGTTCTTC; cdr3_aa: CASSPPSAARYNEQFF
d_call: NA; j_call: TRBJ1-3; v_call: TRBV28; clone_size: NA; cdr3_nt: TGTGCCAGCAGTACGGAGAGTGGGAGTGGAAACACCATATATTTT; cdr3_aa: CASSTESGSGNTIYF
d_call: TRBD1; j_call: TRBJ1-2; v_call: TRBV9; clone_size: NA; cdr3_nt: TGTGCCAGCAGGGATCAGGGGGCAAAAGGCTACACCTTC; cdr3_aa: CASRDQGAKGYTF
d_call: NA; j_call: TRBJ2-3; v_call: TRBV11-2; clone_size: NA; cdr3_nt: TGTGCCAGCAGCCAGGCCCCCCTCATGACGGCCACAGATACGCAGTATTTT; cdr3_aa: CASSQAPLMTATDTQYF
d_call: NA; j_call: TRBJ2-4; v_call: TRBV2; clone_size: few; cdr3_nt: TGTGCCAGCAGTGAGCAGGGACTAGCCAAAAACATTCAGTACTTC; cdr3_aa: CASSEQGLAKNIQYF
d_call: TRBD2; j_call: TRBJ2-1; v_call: TRBV28; clone_size: NA; cdr3_nt: TGTGCCAGCAGTATCTCGGGGGGTCGGGATGAGCAGTTCTTC; cdr3_aa: CASSISGGRDEQFF
d_call: NA; j_call: TRBJ1-6; v_call: TRBV5-4; clone_size: few; cdr3_nt: TGTGCCAGCAGCCAAGGGTATCCTGGGAATTCACCCCTCCACTTT; cdr3_aa: CASSQGYPGNSPLHF
d_call: TRBD2; j_call: TRBJ2-1; v_call: TRBV10-1; clone_size: NA; cdr3_nt: TGCGCCAGCAGTGAGAATAGCGGGAGGAAGAATGAGCAGTTCTTC; cdr3_aa: CASSENSGRKNEQFF
d_call: NA; j_call: TRBJ1-2; v_call: TRBV6-5; clone_size: once; cdr3_nt: TGTGCCAGCAGTTACTCCAACGGCGGAAACTATGGCTACACCTTC; cdr3_aa: CASSYSNGGNYGYTF
d_call: NA; j_call: TRBJ1-5; v_call: TRBV10-2; clone_size: NA; cdr3_nt: TGCGCCAGCAGCCAACAGGGAGGTCAACAGCCCCAGCATTTT; cdr3_aa: CASSQQGGQQPQHF
d_call: TRBD1; j_call: TRBJ1-5; v_call: TRBV9; clone_size: NA; cdr3_nt: TGTGCCAGCAGCACAGGGGTCGGTCAGCCCCAGCATTTT; cdr3_aa: CASSTGVGQPQHF
d_call: NA; j_call: TRBJ1-4; v_call: TRBV27; clone_size: NA; cdr3_nt: TGTGCCAGCAGTTTATGGGGGGGGTTGGTTGATGAAAAACTGTTTTTT; cdr3_aa: CASSLWGGLVDEKLFF
d_call: NA; j_call: TRBJ2-6; v_call: TRBV6-4; clone_size: NA; cdr3_nt: TGTGCCAGCAGTGAAACCGGGGCTGGGGCCAACGTCCTGACTTTC; cdr3_aa: CASSETGAGANVLTF
d_call: NA; j_call: TRBJ1-2; v_call: TRBV18; clone_size: few; cdr3_nt: TGTGCCAGCTCACCAGGGGTCTATGGCTACACCTTC; cdr3_aa: CASSPGVYGYTF
d_call: NA; j_call: TRBJ1-2; v_call: TRBV2; clone_size: NA; cdr3_nt: TGTGCCAGCAGTGAGGGGCCGATTTATGGCTACACCTTC; cdr3_aa: CASSEGPIYGYTF
d_call: NA; j_call: TRBJ1-5; v_call: TRBV30; clone_size: NA; cdr3_nt: TGTGCCTGGAGTGTACTAGGGCAGGGCGGTAATCAGCCCCAGCATTTT; cdr3_aa: CAWSVLGQGGNQPQHF
d_call: NA; j_call: TRBJ2-1; v_call: TRBV9; clone_size: NA; cdr3_nt: TGTGCCAGCAGCGTAGTTTCAGGGCACGGTGAGCAGTTCTTC; cdr3_aa: CASSVVSGHGEQFF
d_call: TRBD2; j_call: TRBJ2-3; v_call: TRBV5-1; clone_size: once; cdr3_nt: TGCGCCAGCAGCTTGCTAGCGGGGGGGCCTAAAGATACGCAGTATTTT; cdr3_aa: CASSLLAGGPKDTQYF
d_call: TRBD1; j_call: TRBJ1-1; v_call: TRBV20-1; clone_size: NA; cdr3_nt: TGCAGTGCTGGGACAGAAAGAGCTTTCTTT; cdr3_aa: CSAGTERAFF
d_call: NA; j_call: TRBJ1-1; v_call: TRBV27; clone_size: NA; cdr3_nt: TGTGCCAGCAGTAATCACATGAACACTGAAGCTTTCTTT; cdr3_aa: CASSNHMNTEAFF
d_call: NA; j_call: TRBJ1-1; v_call: TRBV27; clone_size: NA; cdr3_nt: TGTGCCAGCAGGGGCAGCAACACTGAAGCTTTCTTT; cdr3_aa: CASRGSNTEAFF
d_call: TRBD1; j_call: TRBJ2-7; v_call: TRBV7-8; clone_size: NA; cdr3_nt: TGTGCCAGCAGCTTGGACCGGGACAGAACCTACGAGCAGTACTTC; cdr3_aa: CASSLDRDRTYEQYF
d_call: NA; j_call: TRBJ1-6; v_call: TRBV4-1; clone_size: once; cdr3_nt: TGCGCCAGCAGCCAAGGACTATTACCCCTCCACTTT; cdr3_aa: CASSQGLLPLHF
d_call: NA; j_call: TRBJ1-5; v_call: TRBV6-2/TRBV6-3; clone_size: few; cdr3_nt: TGTGCCAGCAGTTCCCGGGGGCCCCAGCATTTT; cdr3_aa: CASSSRGPQHF
d_call: NA; j_call: TRBJ2-2; v_call: TRBV12-3/TRBV12-4; clone_size: NA; cdr3_nt: TGTGCCAGCAGGAGCACCGGGGAGCTGTTTTTT; cdr3_aa: CASRSTGELFF
d_call: TRBD1; j_call: TRBJ1-4; v_call: TRBV2; clone_size: once; cdr3_nt: TGTGCCAGCACTAGCAGGGGGGATGAAAAACTGTTTTTT; cdr3_aa: CASTSRGDEKLFF
d_call: NA; j_call: TRBJ1-1; v_call: TRBV25-1; clone_size: NA; cdr3_nt: TGTGCCAGCAGAGCAGAGCAGGCGGGCACTGAAGCTTTCTTT; cdr3_aa: CASRAEQAGTEAFF
d_call: NA; j_call: TRBJ2-5; v_call: TRBV5-1; clone_size: few; cdr3_nt: TGCGCCAGCAGTGGCAGAGATCCAAAAGAGACCCAGTACTTC; cdr3_aa: CASSGRDPKETQYF
d_call: TRBD2; j_call: TRBJ2-3; v_call: TRBV9; clone_size: NA; cdr3_nt: TGTGCCAGCAGCGTAGGCCTTAGCGGGGGACTCACAGATACGCAGTATTTT; cdr3_aa: CASSVGLSGGLTDTQYF
d_call: NA; j_call: TRBJ2-1; v_call: TRBV6-2/TRBV6-3; clone_size: NA; cdr3_nt: TGTGCCAGCAGTTACCCTCGACCCCTTGCCCATGAGCAGTTCTTC; cdr3_aa: CASSYPRPLAHEQFF
d_call: NA; j_call: TRBJ2-5; v_call: TRBV27; clone_size: NA; cdr3_nt: TGTGCCAGCAGTTCAACAGGGCTCCAAGAGACCCAGTACTTC; cdr3_aa: CASSSTGLQETQYF
d_call: NA; j_call: TRBJ1-2; v_call: TRBV12-3/TRBV12-4; clone_size: once; cdr3_nt: TGTGCCAGCAGTTTGCTGGGTCGGGGCTACACCTTC; cdr3_aa: CASSLLGRGYTF
d_call: NA; j_call: TRBJ2-1; v_call: TRBV29-1; clone_size: NA; cdr3_nt: TGCAGCGTTGACAGACAGTCCTACAATGAGCAGTTCTTC; cdr3_aa: CSVDRQSYNEQFF
d_call: NA; j_call: TRBJ1-5; v_call: TRBV9; clone_size: NA; cdr3_nt: TGTGCCAGCAGCGTAGAACCGTCAGCCGATCAGCCCCAGCATTTT; cdr3_aa: CASSVEPSADQPQHF
d_call: NA; j_call: TRBJ2-3; v_call: TRBV27; clone_size: NA; cdr3_nt: TGTGCCAGCAGTCCACCAAGGGAGGGGGGATCCACAGATACGCAGTATTTT; cdr3_aa: CASSPPREGGSTDTQYF
d_call: NA; j_call: TRBJ2-3; v_call: TRBV27; clone_size: NA; cdr3_nt: TGTGCCAGCAGTGCCCCCGCGGGGGCCGGCACAGATACGCAGTATTTT; cdr3_aa: CASSAPAGAGTDTQYF
d_call: NA; j_call: TRBJ2-1; v_call: TRBV7-2; clone_size: NA; cdr3_nt: TGTGCCAGCAGCGCTCTAGGGGGTGGGTTCTACAATGAGCAGTTCTTC; cdr3_aa: CASSALGGGFYNEQFF